This TCR beta chain was retrieved from a study of PD-1 blockade in classical Hodgkin lymphoma. Autologous stem cell transplantation was followed by relapse in every patient, and brentuximab vedotin exposure varied. Study observations and caveats: Significant TCR diversity gains by C4D1 occurred in CD4+ but not CD8+ cells.

A note on this clone: Its antigen is not identified.

TCRdb keeps only in-frame clones here, not all; method: immunoSEQ multiplex PCR. Of over 70,000 clones detected, around 90% appear once; the ten largest clones hold under 25%. The CDR3 length is 18 residues. The V call is TRBV21-1, the J call TRBJ1-1; the tabulated D call, TRBD1, remains unverified against the DNA. TRBV21-1 is a pseudogene segment. This receptor was identified in a human donor with classical Hodgkin lymphoma. The sequenced sample was peripheral blood mononuclear cells (PBMCs), obtained at baseline. The CDR3, as DNA: TGTGCCAGCAGCCTGGAAGGGTTGATCCGACAGGGGAACACTGAAGCTTTCTTT. This gives the protein CASSLEGLIRQGNTEAFF.